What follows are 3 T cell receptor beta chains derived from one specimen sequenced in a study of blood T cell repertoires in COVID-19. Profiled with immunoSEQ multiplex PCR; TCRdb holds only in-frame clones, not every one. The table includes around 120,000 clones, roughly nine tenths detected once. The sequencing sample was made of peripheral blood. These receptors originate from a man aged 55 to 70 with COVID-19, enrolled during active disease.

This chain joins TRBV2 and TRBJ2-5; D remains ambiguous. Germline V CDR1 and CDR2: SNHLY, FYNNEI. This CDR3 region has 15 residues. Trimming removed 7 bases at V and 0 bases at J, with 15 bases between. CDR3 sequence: CASTSLGLYQETQYF. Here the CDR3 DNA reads TGTGCCAGCACGAGCCTCGGTCTGTACCAAGAGACCCAGTACTTC.

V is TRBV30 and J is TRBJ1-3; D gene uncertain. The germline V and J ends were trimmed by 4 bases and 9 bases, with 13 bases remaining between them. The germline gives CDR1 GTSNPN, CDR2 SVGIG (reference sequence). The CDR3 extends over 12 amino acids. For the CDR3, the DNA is TGTGCCTGGACGGATCACCCGGGCACCATATATTTT. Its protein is CAWTDHPGTIYF.

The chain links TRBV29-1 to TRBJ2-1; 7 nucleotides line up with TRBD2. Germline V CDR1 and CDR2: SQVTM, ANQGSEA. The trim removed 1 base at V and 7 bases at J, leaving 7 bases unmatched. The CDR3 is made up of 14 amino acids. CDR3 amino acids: CSVEVWRERNEQFF. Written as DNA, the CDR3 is TGCAGCGTTGAAGTATGGCGGGAGCGGAATGAGCAGTTCTTC.